The source of this T cell receptor (beta chain) is a study of T-cell reconstitution after alpha-beta-depleted transplantation in children. Study-level findings and limits: Certain patients had high TCRbeta diversity at day 60, and it came from recipient T cells and thymic progenitors that survived. Several hundred rapidly expanded clones from non-depleted graft cells reportedly supplied alpha-beta T cells about two months post-transplant. At one year after transplant, newly produced T cells mostly accounted for T-cell counts and diversity.

Using unique molecular identifiers, the investigators prepared the TCRbeta library. TCRdb recomputed calls from the PCR reads with MiXCR, one row per CDR3 protein. The table includes about 300,000 distinct CDR3 sequences, roughly 7.8% detected once. Germline V CDR1 and CDR2: MDHEN, SYDVKM. The CDR3 contains 16 residues. Trimming stripped 6 bases from V and 1 base from J, with 15 bases between. This clonotype was found many times. What it binds is not known. This chain links TRBV28 with TRBJ2-2, with D perhaps TRBD1 (5 bases). The sequence was obtained from a female patient between 2 and 15 years old who had a stem cell transplant for Fanconi anemia, so the T cells may come from the graft donor. Sequences were derived from peripheral blood, sampled 360 days after TCRalphabeta/CD19-depleted stem cell transplant. In DNA form, the CDR3 reads TGTGCCAGCAGATCGTTTAAGACAGTGAACACCGGGGAGCTGTTTTTT. As protein: CASRSFKTVNTGELFF.